This is a list of T cell receptor beta chains from one sample in a study of CD8+ T cells in alopecia areata. Assay: immunoSEQ multiplex PCR; the TCRdb copy retains only in-frame clones and omits some. The sample includes some 180,000 clones, 63% seen only once; the top ten take 1.7%. The sequencing used CD4+ T cells sorted from blood, collected at week 0. All receptors come from a human donor with alopecia areata. Each CDR3 is given with its conserved first and last residue. The D gene is left open where the match is weak. Clone size appears in some rows only: once, few, many, or a class for an expanded clone.

J gene	D gene	V gene	clone size	CDR3 protein	CDR3 DNA
TRBJ1-2	-	TRBV29-1	once	CSVDYSIYGYTF	TGCAGCGTTGACTACAGTATCTATGGCTACACCTTC
TRBJ2-6	-	TRBV29-1	-	CSVDFQGLGGANVLTF	TGCAGCGTTGATTTTCAGGGGTTAGGTGGGGCCAACGTCCTGACTTTC
TRBJ2-7	-	TRBV30	-	CAWSVQGYEQYF	TGTGCCTGGAGTGTACAGGGCTACGAGCAGTACTTC
TRBJ2-3	-	TRBV29-1	-	CSADDGDTQYF	TGCAGCGCCGATGATGGTGATACGCAGTATTTT
TRBJ2-1	-	TRBV15	-	CATSRGYNEQFF	TGTGCCACCAGCAGAGGGTACAATGAGCAGTTCTTC
TRBJ2-7	-	TRBV30	few	CALVVGDSYEQYF	TGTGCCCTGGTGGTGGGGGACTCCTACGAGCAGTACTTC
TRBJ2-7	-	TRBV7-2	-	CASSLGGADYEQYF	TGTGCCAGCAGCTTAGGAGGGGCCGACTACGAGCAGTACTTC
TRBJ2-3	-	TRBV2	-	CASHLAGGTDTQYF	TGTGCCAGCCATCTAGCAGGTGGCACAGATACGCAGTATTTT
TRBJ1-6	-	TRBV12-5	-	CASGLRTAPSQNSPLHF	TGTGCTAGTGGTTTGCGGACAGCACCAAGCCAGAATTCACCCCTCCACTTT
TRBJ2-1	-	TRBV5-1	few	CASSRDNEQFF	TGCGCCAGCAGCCGAGACAATGAGCAGTTCTTC
TRBJ2-7	TRBD1	TRBV7-6	few	CASSLDRGPYEQYF	TGTGCCAGCAGCTTAGACAGGGGCCCCTACGAGCAGTACTTC
TRBJ2-5	TRBD1	TRBV19	-	CASSRNRGAGQETQYF	TGTGCCAGTAGTAGAAACAGGGGGGCCGGACAAGAGACCCAGTACTTC
TRBJ2-7	-	TRBV19	-	CASSISYASGEQYF	TGTGCCAGTAGTATAAGTTACGCCTCGGGCGAGCAGTACTTC
TRBJ2-5	TRBD2	TRBV4-2	few	CASSQAASGQETQYF	TGTGCCAGCAGCCAAGCGGCTAGCGGCCAAGAGACCCAGTACTTC
TRBJ2-6	-	TRBV7-8	-	CATSLVAAPISGANVLTF	TGTGCCACCAGCTTAGTCGCAGCCCCTATTTCTGGGGCCAACGTCCTGACTTTC
TRBJ2-2	TRBD1	TRBV5-6	-	CASSRGDRANTGELFF	TGTGCCAGCAGCCGAGGGGACAGGGCGAACACCGGGGAGCTGTTTTTT
TRBJ1-4	TRBD1	TRBV29-1	-	CSVQTGGLEKLFF	TGCAGCGTTCAAACAGGGGGCCTAGAAAAACTGTTTTTT
TRBJ2-3	TRBD2	TRBV10-3	-	CAISDSGASTDTQYF	TGTGCCATCAGCGATAGCGGGGCTAGCACAGATACGCAGTATTTT
TRBJ2-3	TRBD1	TRBV30	once	CAWTVGAGGVDTQYF	TGTGCCTGGACGGTGGGGGCAGGGGGCGTAGATACGCAGTATTTT
TRBJ1-2	TRBD1	TRBV9	-	CASSSPPGQGANYGYTF	TGTGCCAGCAGCTCACCCCCTGGGCAGGGGGCCAACTATGGCTACACCTTC
TRBJ2-7	TRBD1	TRBV30	-	CAWSPGQGEEYF	TGTGCCTGGAGTCCGGGACAGGGAGAAGAGTACTTC
TRBJ1-1	TRBD1	TRBV15	-	CATSRLTGMNTEAFF	TGTGCCACCAGCAGACTGACAGGGATGAACACTGAAGCTTTCTTT
TRBJ1-5	-	TRBV30	-	CAWSVRENQPQHF	TGTGCCTGGAGTGTCCGTGAAAATCAGCCCCAGCATTTT
TRBJ2-7	-	TRBV9	-	CASSVRPSYEQYF	TGTGCCAGCAGCGTGCGACCATCCTACGAGCAGTACTTC
TRBJ2-1	-	TRBV29-1	-	CSVEDVHEQFF	TGCAGCGTTGAAGATGTCCATGAGCAGTTCTTC
TRBJ1-5	-	TRBV29-1	few	CSVGGGSQPQHF	TGCAGCGTTGGAGGGGGGAGTCAGCCCCAGCATTTT
TRBJ2-7	-	TRBV5-6	-	CASSLSAGSYEQYF	TGTGCCAGCAGCTTGTCCGCCGGCTCCTACGAGCAGTACTTC
TRBJ2-1	TRBD2	TRBV2	-	CASFDRLASLNEQFF	TGTGCCAGCTTCGACCGACTAGCCTCACTCAATGAGCAGTTCTTC
TRBJ2-3	-	TRBV10-1	-	CASSEFPDTQYF	TGCGCCAGCAGTGAGTTTCCAGATACGCAGTATTTT
TRBJ1-2	-	TRBV7-2	-	CASSLPGRNYGYTF	TGTGCCAGCAGCCTACCCGGACGGAACTATGGCTACACCTTC
TRBJ1-6	-	TRBV20-1	few	CSARSRGPLHF	TGCAGTGCTAGGTCGCGGGGCCCCCTCCACTTT
TRBJ1-4	-	TRBV29-1	-	CSVRRDEKLFF	TGCAGCGTCCGGAGGGATGAAAAACTGTTTTTT
TRBJ2-5	-	TRBV23-1	-	CASSHLGTTGETGETQYF	TGCGCCAGCAGTCATCTGGGTACCACCGGCGAAACGGGGGAGACCCAGTACTTC
TRBJ2-4	-	TRBV29-1	-	CSVAGLAKNIQYF	TGCAGCGTCGCAGGGTTAGCCAAAAACATTCAGTACTTC
TRBJ2-7	-	TRBV5-6	-	CASSLPTGEHPDF	TGTGCCAGCAGCTTGCCTACCGGCGAACATCCGGACTTC
TRBJ2-3	TRBD2	TRBV7-7	few	CASSLGRGGRTDTQYF	TGTGCCAGCAGCTTGGGCCGCGGGGGACGCACAGATACGCAGTATTTT